This TCR beta chain was retrieved from a study of shared clonotypes between healthy human individuals. The overall study: A donor's plate count was three for CD4 naive and three for CD4 memory; CD8 naive had two and CD8 memory one.

Free of recent acute infections or vaccinations, the donors were healthy HIV-negative adults. A split of CD4+ cells into CD45RA+ naive and CD45RA-negative memory subsets was performed. The authors distributed each subset's genomic DNA evenly over several immunoSEQ plates. TCRdb's table, derived via immunoSEQ multiplex PCR, lists solely in-frame clones and lacks some. The data show around 1.1 million clones, 75% to 80% seen once. Germline V gene data show CDR1 as LGHNA and CDR2 as YNFKEQ. The CDR3 loop spans 15 amino acids. V lost 1 base and J lost 1, with 8 bases in between. The receptor was isolated from a man aged 18 to 35 in good health. Some clones in this sample may be carry-over from other donors' samples. This sequence joins TRBV4-2 and TRBJ2-1; D unclear. Sample: memory CD4+ T cells from PBMCs. Noted subset: CD45RA-negative fraction. In DNA form, the CDR3 reads TGTGCCAGCAGCCAAGCCAGCAGATCCTACAATGAGCAGTTCTTC. The encoded protein is CASSQASRSYNEQFF.